The entry below describes one T cell receptor beta chain. Its antigen is undetermined. This record belongs to a study of shared clonotypes between healthy human individuals. About the study: The people who gave samples were two women and a few men aged 18 to 49.

Deep-level assay runs were performed. TCRdb's table, derived via immunoSEQ multiplex PCR, lists solely in-frame clones and lacks some. The sample yields roughly 300,000 clones, around 86% seen once. General study results and limits: Genetic and exposure-history diversity was limited by the few donors.

This clonotype originated in a man aged 18 to 29 in good health. The sequenced sample was memory CD8+ T cells sorted from blood. Specified subset: CD45RO+ cells pooled with CCR7-negative TemRA cells.

In DNA form, the CDR3 reads TGTGCCAGCAGTTTGGGCGGGGCCGGAAATGAGCAGTTCTTC. Translated: CASSLGGAGNEQFF. The chain carries TRBV28 and TRBJ2-1, with D possibly matching TRBD2 (6 bases). Trimming took 3 bases from V and 7 from J, leaving 13 bases between them. Germline V gene lookup returns CDR1 MDHEN and CDR2 SYDVKM. The CDR3 covers 14 residues.